This T cell receptor beta chain emerged from a study of blood T cell repertoires in COVID-19. TCRdb's copy holds only in-frame clones and misses some; the assay was immunoSEQ multiplex PCR. The data hold more than 95,000 clones, with roughly 83% observed a single time. This CDR3 contains 15 residues. With 5 bases removed from V and 0 bases from J, the gap between germline ends came to 12 bases. Germline V lookup: CDR1 KGHDR, CDR2 SFDVKD. Sequencing used peripheral blood. The origin of this receptor is a man aged 25-45 years with acute or convalescent COVID-19. V and J are TRBV24-1 and TRBJ1-1; D is ambiguous. CDR3 residues: CATSGSNSLNTEAFF. The DNA for the CDR3 is TGTGCCACCAGTGGGTCTAACAGTTTGAACACTGAAGCTTTCTTT.